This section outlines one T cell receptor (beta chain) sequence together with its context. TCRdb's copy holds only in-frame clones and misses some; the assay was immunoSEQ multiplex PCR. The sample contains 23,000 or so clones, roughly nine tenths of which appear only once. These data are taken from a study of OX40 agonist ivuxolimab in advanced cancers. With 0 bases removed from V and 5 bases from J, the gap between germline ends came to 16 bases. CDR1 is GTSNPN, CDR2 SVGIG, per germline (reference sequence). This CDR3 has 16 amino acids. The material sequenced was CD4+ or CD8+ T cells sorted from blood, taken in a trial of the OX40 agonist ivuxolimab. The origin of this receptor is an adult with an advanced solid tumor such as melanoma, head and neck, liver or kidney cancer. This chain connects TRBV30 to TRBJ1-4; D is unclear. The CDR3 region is CAWSVAGIPLNEKLFF. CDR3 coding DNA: TGTGCCTGGAGTGTAGCCGGGATCCCATTAAATGAAAAACTGTTTTTT.